This T cell receptor beta chain stems from a study of blood T cell repertoires in COVID-19 (TCRdb year 2020). Study-level background: The collaborator samples originated in the United States, Italy and Spain and spanned the acute and convalescent phases of COVID-19. The prospective study material was composed of cDNA or gDNA derived from T cells, B-cell-depleted T cells, or PBMCs. Subjects who had been exposed to COVID-19, were actively infected with it, or had recovered from it provided the deeply sampled blood TCRbeta repertoires that made up the dataset. A freely available public database, intended as a resource for researchers studying the immune response to SARS-CoV-2, is where the repertoires were released. Samples were obtained from the ongoing ImmuneRACE study (first 160 participants) and from 1,200 or so subjects provided by 6 global collaborators. The sample metadata nearly always contained a de-identified subject ID, COVID-19 status, age in years and sex. Where available, HLA class I and class II types were obtained from metadata supplied by the sample provider rather than from assay-based typing.

TCRbeta CDR3 regions were amplified from genomic DNA by means of the immunoSEQ Assay, a bias-controlled multiplex PCR. For the original study's pipeline: Nucleated cell counts per sample were estimated from amplification of reference gene primers within the assay. Sequence reads were collapsed and filtered to measure the absolute abundance of every unique TCRbeta CDR3 rearrangement. For each sample, productive Simpson clonality was calculated as the square root of Simpson's diversity index over productive rearrangements. TCRdb limited this immuneACCESS table to in-frame rearrangements with V and J called. A share of clones is missing; checked studies link under half to unresolved V genes, and the rest is unexplained. V, J and clone size are taken as reported in that table, and D and trimming were inferred from the DNA itself. The sample table shows fewer than 500,000 clones, and more than 80% are seen once. Around 1.4% of the sample is taken by the ten largest.

With respect to this clone: The antigen this receptor binds is unknown. Per-nucleotide qualities are absent, and no much larger clonotype sits a single base away.

The cysteine opens and the phenylalanine closes a CDR3 of 15 amino acids. The kept DNA is CDR3 alone, 45 bases in frame from the first base. The CDR1 and CDR2 encoded by the germline V gene (reference sequence) are LGHDT and YNNKEL. Germline trimming: 7 bases from V, 4 bases from J; junction bases outside gene matches: 10. The collaborating institutions used their own protocols to collect whole blood in K2EDTA tubes. Collaborator samples were shipped for TCRbeta analysis as frozen whole blood, isolated PBMCs, or DNA extracted from either sample type. General conclusions and limits of the study: The quantity of clinical and demographic metadata differed by source and by participant and was supplied without curation.

The V and J segments used are TRBV3-1 (or the pseudogene TRBV3-2) and TRBJ2-1; a stretch of 7 junction bases matches TRBD2. The sequence derives from a woman aged 25-40 years with active or convalescent COVID-19. Material for sequencing was peripheral blood. The DNA reads as follows: TGTGCCAGCACCACAAGCGGGGTAACTTACAATGAGCAGTTCTTC. Its protein is CASTTSGVTYNEQFF.